Below are 6 T cell receptor beta chains sequenced from a single sample in a study of T cell repertoires in cytomegalovirus infection. Antigens for these TCRs are unknown. TCRdb independently ran MiXCR on the reads; one entry per CDR3 protein. The table has around 540,000 distinct CDR3 sequences, around a third seen once. The sample in question was cultured PBMCs, obtained from culture after CMV antigen stimulation. The source is a human donor in good health (CMV status not recorded). Some clones in this sample may be carry-over from other donors' samples.

The chain joins TRBV4-1 to TRBJ1-1; no clear D gene. V was shortened by 2 bases and J by 4 bases, with 14 bases between the two germline ends. The CDR3 is 15 amino acids. Germline CDR1 reads MGHRA; CDR2 reads YSYEKL. The CDR3 DNA sequence: TGCGCCAGCAGCCAAACCTACCCCCTGGGCACTGAAGCTTTCTTT. This translates into CASSQTYPLGTEAFF.

This clonotype was seen just once. The chain joins TRBV6-1 to TRBJ2-1; 9 nucleotides line up with TRBD1. The CDR3 has 15 residues. V trimming: 1 base; J trimming: 6 bases; junction bases outside the gene matches: 4. Germline V lookup: CDR1 MNHNS, CDR2 SASEGT. CDR3 sequence (DNA): TGTGCCAGCAGTGAAGGGACAGGGGCATCCAATGAGCAGTTCTTC. Amino acid sequence: CASSEGTGASNEQFF.

V usage is TRBV20-1 and J usage is TRBJ2-7; possible D gene TRBD2, 6 bases. V lost 7 bases to trimming and J lost 1 base, with 14 bases between them. CDR1 DFQATT and CDR2 SNEGSKA come from the germline V gene (reference sequence). This CDR3 spans 13 amino acids. CDR3 nucleotides: TGCAGTGTTATGGGAAGCGGGTCCTACGAGCAGTACTTC. It codes for CSVMGSGSYEQYF.

This rearrangement joins TRBV7-9 to TRBJ2-7; D gene uncertain. The CDR3 has 13 residues. V was pared by 3 bases and J by 2 bases, with 8 bases between. Per germline, CDR1 SEHNR and CDR2 FQNEAQ (reference sequence). CDR3 in DNA: TGTGCCAGCAGCTTCTACCCCCCCTACGAGCAGTACGTC. It translates to CASSFYPPYEQYV.

This clonotype showed up just a few times. The chain joins TRBV4-3 to TRBJ1-2; tentative D call: TRBD1 (5 bases). From germline, CDR1 is LGHNA and CDR2 YSLEER. This CDR3 comprises 16 residues. Trimming took off 4 bases at V and 5 bases at J, with 20 bases between the two ends. In DNA, the CDR3 is TGCGCCAGCAGCCCCTACACCCCCGGGGGGGATTATGGCTACACCTTC. Its protein is CASSPYTPGGDYGYTF.

This CDR3 is CASSNGTGVLYGYTF. CDR3 nucleotides: TGTGCCAGCAGCAACGGGACAGGGGTTCTCTATGGCTACACCTTC. This rearrangement joins TRBV7-9 to TRBJ1-2, with 10 bases identical to TRBD1. J was trimmed by 4 bases and V by 5 bases; bases with no gene match: 7. Germline lookup yields CDR1 SEHNR and CDR2 FQNEAQ (reference sequence). The CDR3 has 15 amino acids. Full variable domain (missing parts from reference TRBV7-9 and TRBJ1-2): DTGVSQNPRHKITKRGQNVTFRCDPISEHNRLYWYRQTLGQGPEFLTYFQNEAQLEKSRLLSDRFSAERPKGSFSTLEIQRTEQGDSAMYLCASSNGTGVLYGYTFGSGTRLTVV.